One T cell receptor (beta chain) is described in this entry. The CDR3 length is 16 residues. Per the germline V gene, CDR1 is SNHLY and CDR2 is FYNNEI. V was cut by 5 bases and J by 2 bases, with 19 bases left in between. This record comes from a study of beta chain features in type 1 diabetes. Expressed TCRB transcripts got sequenced, as all isolated RNA was reverse transcribed. The assay was immunoSEQ multiplex PCR, and TCRdb's table has in-frame clones only and misses some. The data contain about 160,000 clones, under 9.5% of them seen just once; the ten biggest clones take up about 0.6%. The rearrangement links TRBV2 to TRBJ2-7, with a possible D match to TRBD1 (6 bases). Material: central memory CD4+ T cells from blood. The receptor comes from a man aged 18 to 30 in good health. The CDR3 nucleotides are TGTGCCAGCAGTCCCGAGGGTGGCAGGGGAACCTACGAGCAGTACTTC. Amino acid sequence: CASSPEGGRGTYEQYF.